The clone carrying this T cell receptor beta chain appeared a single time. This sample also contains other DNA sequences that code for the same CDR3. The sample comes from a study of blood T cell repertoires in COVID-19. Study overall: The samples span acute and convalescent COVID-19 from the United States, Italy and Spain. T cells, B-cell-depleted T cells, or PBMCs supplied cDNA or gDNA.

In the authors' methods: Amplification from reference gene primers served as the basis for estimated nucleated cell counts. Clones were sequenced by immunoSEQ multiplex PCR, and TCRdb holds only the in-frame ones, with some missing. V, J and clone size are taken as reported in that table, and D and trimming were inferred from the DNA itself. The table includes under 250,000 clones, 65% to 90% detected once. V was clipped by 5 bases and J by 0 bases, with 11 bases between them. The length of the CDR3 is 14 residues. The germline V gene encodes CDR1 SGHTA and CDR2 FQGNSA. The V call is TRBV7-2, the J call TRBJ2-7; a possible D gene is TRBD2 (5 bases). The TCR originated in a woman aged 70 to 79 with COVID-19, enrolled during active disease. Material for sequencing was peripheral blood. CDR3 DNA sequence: TGTGCCAGCAGCCCCTCCGGGGTCTCCTACGAGCAGTACTTC. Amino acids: CASSPSGVSYEQYF.